The 29 T cell receptor beta chains reported below all come from one sample, sequenced in a study of patients and donors after allogeneic stem cell transplantation (dated by TCRdb to about 2020). The library relied on RT-PCR. The run used a NextSeq 550. TCRdb cleaned the public reads at Q25 with fastp, built clones with MiXCR and kept in-frame beta chains. Entries are consolidated by CDR3 protein sequence, retaining the most common genes and DNA. This sample lists about 150,000 distinct CDR3 sequences; 30% to 45% were detected once. Of the sample, 40% to 55% falls within the top ten clones. The material sequenced was blood, either unsorted or a sorted T cell fraction (not recorded which). These receptors all come from a human donor who was either an allogeneic HSCT recipient or a stem cell or donor lymphocyte infusion donor (not recorded which). It is not recorded whose cells these are; they may come from a transplant donor.

This clonotype was seen only a few times. The genes are TRBV6-5 and TRBJ1-2; no clear D. This CDR3 spans 17 amino acids. V was shortened by 6 bases and J by 8 bases, with 28 bases between the two germline ends. CDR1 is MNHEY and CDR2 is SVGAGI in the germline V gene. CDR3 residues: CASSSTIGHPISEGYTF. CDR3 nucleotides: TGTGCCAGCAGCTCCACTATCGGGCATCCAATCTCGGAGGGCTACACCTTC.

This clonotype was observed a handful of times. The CDR3 bases are TGCGCCAGCAGCCGAGAGCGGGGGTCGGCCGGGGAGCTGTTTTTT. It specifies CASSRERGSAGELFF. The chain couples TRBV4-3 to TRBJ2-2, with 8 bases identical to TRBD2. Germline V lookup: CDR1 LGHNA, CDR2 YSLEER. The CDR3 consists of 15 residues. J gave up 6 bases and V 4 bases, and 7 bases lay outside the gene matches.

This clonotype was picked up a small number of times. The chain joins TRBV3-1 to TRBJ2-1, with D uncertain. V dropped 1 base and J dropped 7 bases, with 5 bases sitting between them. CDR3 length equals 12 residues. CDR1 is LGHDT, CDR2 YNNKEL, per germline (reference sequence). This CDR3 is CASSQVGNEQFF. CDR3 coding DNA: TGTGCCAGCAGCCAAGTAGGGAATGAGCAGTTCTTC.

This clonotype occurred a few times. The chain is built from TRBV6-6 and TRBJ1-5, with D unresolved. Germline CDR1 MNHNY, CDR2 SVGAGI (reference sequence). The CDR3 covers 10 residues. V gave up 8 bases and J gave up 7 bases, with 6 bases separating them. CDR3 nucleotide sequence: TGTGCCAGCGGAGGACAGCCCCAGCATTTT. Translation gives CASGGQPQHF.

This clonotype was seen only a few times. V gene TRBV28 combines with J gene TRBJ1-2; no definite D call. The CDR3 has 15 residues. Trimming removed 2 bases from V and 8 bases from J, with 18 bases in between. The germline gives CDR1 MDHEN, CDR2 SYDVKM. The CDR3 loop is CASSLAPGDRSGYTF. CDR3 sequence (DNA): TGTGCCAGCAGTTTAGCCCCGGGAGACCGGAGCGGCTACACCTTC.

The chain combines TRBV7-2 with TRBJ1-5; D is perhaps TRBD1 (5 bases). The CDR3 extends over 17 amino acids. V gave up 5 bases and J gave up 0 bases, with 17 bases separating them. Germline V gene lookup returns CDR1 SGHTA and CDR2 FQGNSA. The CDR3 nucleotides read TGTGCCAGCAGCCTCGCGTCTGGGACTTATAGCAATCAGCCCCAGCATTTT. Translating gives CASSLASGTYSNQPQHF.

This clonotype was seen a few times. V is TRBV5-1 and J is TRBJ1-1; no firm D call. This CDR3 is built from 14 residues. V was clipped by 0 bases and J by 10 bases, with 16 bases between them. The germline gives CDR1 SGHRS, CDR2 YFSETQ. The CDR3 nucleotides read TGCGCCAGCAGCTTGGGGTCTAGTTCCCCGGGAGCTTTCTTT. Its protein product is CASSLGSSSPGAFF.

The chain carries TRBV6-2 or TRBV6-3 and TRBJ2-7; no reliable D call. V lost 4 bases and J 2 bases, leaving 18 bases between the germline ends. The germline CDR1 and CDR2 sequences are MNHEY and SVGEGT. CDR3 length: 16 amino acids. CDR3 residues: CASSSFRGPFPYEQYF. DNA of the CDR3: TGTGCCAGCAGTTCTTTCCGCGGACCGTTTCCCTACGAGCAGTACTTC.

This clonotype has only a few counts. This chain joins TRBV9 and TRBJ1-1, with 9 bases fitting TRBD1. This CDR3 has 14 amino acids. CDR1 and CDR2 from the germline V gene are SGDLS and YYNGEE. With V trimmed by 0 bases and J by 5 bases, 2 bases remained unmatched. The DNA for the CDR3 is TGTGCCAGCAGCGTAGGGACAGGGGAGACTGAAGCTTTCTTT. It specifies CASSVGTGETEAFF.

The chain carries TRBV6-5 and TRBJ1-1; tentative D call: TRBD1 (6 bases). Trimming took off 4 bases at V and 3 bases at J, with 18 bases between the two ends. This CDR3 comprises 16 residues. CDR1 MNHEY and CDR2 SVGAGI come from the germline V gene. The CDR3 region is CASSSTSTGAYTEAFF. CDR3 DNA sequence: TGTGCCAGCAGTTCTACTTCGACAGGCGCGTACACTGAAGCTTTCTTT.

J is TRBJ2-7 and V is TRBV12-3 or TRBV12-4; TRBD1 is a possible D gene (6 bases). V gave up 3 bases and J gave up 5 bases, with 14 bases separating them. The CDR3 runs to 14 residues. In DNA, the CDR3 is TGTGCCAGCAGTTTTTTACAGGGCATCCACGAGCAGTACTTC. Translating it yields CASSFLQGIHEQYF.

The chain is built from TRBV5-1 and TRBJ1-1, with D possibly matching TRBD1 (5 bases). CDR3 size: 14 residues. V gave up 2 bases and J gave up 1 base, with 9 bases separating them. Germline CDR1 reads SGHRS; CDR2 reads YFSETQ. CDR3 bases: TGCGCCAGCAGCTTTATGACAGAGAACACTGAAGCTTTCTTT. The encoded protein is CASSFMTENTEAFF.

This clonotype was observed a handful of times. This chain joins TRBV11-2 and TRBJ2-2; TRBD2 might be the D (6 bases). Germline V gene lookup returns CDR1 SGHAT and CDR2 FQNNGV. The CDR3 runs 18 residues. V was clipped by 3 bases and J by 4 bases, with 21 bases between them. The CDR3, as DNA: TGTGCCAGCAGCTTTGAAAGGTGGAATCCGGGGGTCACCGGGGAGCTGTTTTTT. Its protein is CASSFERWNPGVTGELFF.

This sequence joins TRBV12-3 or TRBV12-4 and TRBJ1-2; no firm D call. CDR3 length: 17 amino acids. The V and J ends lost 6 bases and 0 bases respectively, with 20 bases between them. In DNA form, the CDR3 reads TGTGCCAGCAGCTATACTAGGATTGCAACAGCTAACTATGGCTACACCTTC. This gives the protein CASSYTRIATANYGYTF.

The chain recombines TRBV9 with TRBJ1-1; D unresolved. The germline CDR1 and CDR2 sequences are SGDLS and YYNGEE. The CDR3 extends over 13 amino acids. V lost 0 bases and J lost 1, with 4 bases in between. CDR3 protein: CASSVVQNTEAFF. The CDR3 nucleotides are TGTGCCAGCAGCGTAGTCCAGAACACTGAAGCTTTCTTT.

The chain uses TRBV4-2 and TRBJ1-5; 8 bases are a match to TRBD1. This CDR3 comprises 14 residues. Per the germline V gene, CDR1 is LGHNA and CDR2 is YNFKEQ. J gave up 6 bases and V 6 bases, and 7 bases lay outside the gene matches. For the CDR3, the DNA is TGTGCCAGCAGTTCAGGGGGCGAGGGTCAGCCCCAGCATTTT. This translates into CASSSGGEGQPQHF.

This clonotype occurred a few times. The rearrangement links TRBV27 to TRBJ2-1; TRBD2 aligns across 11 bases. Germline loops: CDR1 MNHEY, CDR2 SMNVEV (reference sequence). The V and J ends lost 6 bases and 4 bases, in that order; junction bases with no gene match: 5. This CDR3 is 15 amino acids long. The CDR3 protein is CASRTGTSGYNEQFF. In nucleotides, the CDR3 is TGTGCCAGCAGGACCGGGACTAGCGGTTACAATGAGCAGTTCTTC.

This clonotype showed up just a few times. V usage is TRBV29-1 and J usage is TRBJ2-7; TRBD1 might be the D (5 bases). The V and J ends lost 4 bases and 1 base respectively, with 11 bases between them. CDR3 size: 13 residues. CDR1 is SQVTM and CDR2 is ANQGSEA in the germline V gene. CDR3 in amino acids: CSVGRAGSYEQYF. In nucleotides, the CDR3 is TGCAGCGTTGGTAGGGCAGGGTCCTACGAGCAGTACTTC.

This chain joins TRBV6-2 or TRBV6-3 and TRBJ2-5; D not resolved. Between the trimmed V and J ends, which lost 10 bases and 0 bases, there was a span of 6 bases. The CDR3 has 11 amino acids. The germline V gene encodes CDR1 MNHEY and CDR2 SVGEGT. In DNA form, the CDR3 reads TGTGCCACCGAAGACCAAGAGACCCAGTACTTC. This encodes CATEDQETQYF.

The V gene is TRBV29-1, the J gene TRBJ1-3; no clear D gene. V gave up 6 bases and J gave up 0 bases, with 9 bases separating them. Germline assignment: CDR1 SQVTM and CDR2 ANQGSEA. CDR3 length: 13 amino acids. The CDR3 here is CSVKAASGNTIYF. CDR3 bases: TGCAGCGTAAAGGCCGCCTCTGGAAACACCATATATTTT.

CDR3 residues: CASSLEEGGKYGYTF. The CDR3 region has the DNA TGTGCCAGCAGTTTAGAAGAGGGGGGAAAGTATGGCTACACCTTC. The V call is TRBV27, the J call TRBJ1-2; tentatively, D is TRBD1 (6 bases). CDR1 and CDR2 from the germline V gene are MNHEY and SMNVEV (reference sequence). The CDR3 runs to 15 residues. Trimming left V 2 bases short and J 5 bases short, with 15 bases between.

The V call is TRBV6-2 or TRBV6-3, the J call TRBJ2-3, with 10 nucleotides matching TRBD2. J lost 4 bases, V lost 6 bases, and 4 bases had no gene match. The CDR3 spans 14 residues. Germline values: CDR1 MNHEY, CDR2 SVGEGT. The CDR3 sequence is CASSLAGAADTQYF. DNA for the CDR3: TGTGCCAGCAGCCTAGCGGGGGCGGCAGATACGCAGTATTTT.

The chain has TRBV12-3 or TRBV12-4 and TRBJ1-5; no clear D gene. CDR3 size: 15 residues. V was trimmed by 3 bases and J by 0 bases, leaving 9 bases between them. The CDR3 protein is CASSFRVSSNQPQHF. The CDR3 bases are TGTGCCAGCAGTTTTCGTGTCAGTAGCAATCAGCCCCAGCATTTT.

The rearrangement uses TRBV20-1 and TRBJ2-5; D gene unclear. This CDR3 comprises 13 residues. V lost 8 bases and J lost 1, with 14 bases in between. The germline CDR1 and CDR2 sequences are DFQATT and SNEGSKA (reference sequence). This CDR3 is CSLGVLTQETQYF. CDR3 DNA sequence: TGCAGTTTAGGTGTACTAACCCAAGAGACCCAGTACTTC.

This clonotype appeared a few times. The V call is TRBV5-1, the J call TRBJ1-2, with 8 bases fitting TRBD1. With 6 bases clipped from V and 6 bases from J, the junction kept 13 bases outside the gene matches. The CDR3 spans 15 residues. Germline lookup yields CDR1 SGHRS and CDR2 YFSETQ. CDR3 sequence (DNA): TGCGCCAGCAACAATGGCGTGCAGGGGGCTGATGGCTACACCTTC. Amino acids: CASNNGVQGADGYTF.

J is TRBJ1-4 and V is TRBV6-5; TRBD1 matches 9 bases. V was clipped by 5 bases and J by 7 bases; unmatched bases: 8. CDR1 and CDR2 from the germline V gene are MNHEY and SVGAGI. CDR3 length: 15 residues. CDR3 in amino acids: CASSNLGQGGEKLFF. CDR3 coding DNA: TGTGCCAGCAGTAACCTGGGACAGGGTGGTGAAAAACTGTTTTTT.

CDR3 sequence: CATNPTLLQNTEAFF. The CDR3 coding sequence is TGTGCCACCAACCCCACCCTACTACAGAACACTGAAGCTTTCTTT. This rearrangement joins TRBV15 to TRBJ1-1; D ambiguous. The CDR3 length is 15 residues. V lost 7 bases and J 1 base, leaving 16 bases between the germline ends. CDR1 is LNHNV and CDR2 is YYDKDF in the germline V gene (reference sequence).

This clonotype showed up just once. V gene TRBV9 combines with J gene TRBJ2-2, with 7 nucleotides matching TRBD1. This CDR3 is built from 14 residues. Losses at the gene ends were 4 bases for V and 9 bases for J; bases not matched to a gene: 9. CDR1 is SGDLS, CDR2 YYNGEE, per germline. CDR3 region: CASSTYGQVRELFF. CDR3 sequence (DNA): TGTGCCAGCAGCACCTACGGACAGGTCCGGGAGCTGTTTTTT.

The rearrangement joins TRBV3-1 to TRBJ1-1; no definite D call. The CDR3 has 15 amino acids. V was clipped by 1 base and J by 0 bases, with 9 bases between them. Germline V gives CDR1 LGHDT, CDR2 YNNKEL (reference sequence). CDR3 coding DNA: TGTGCCAGCAGCCAAGGAAGTCACCTGAACACTGAAGCTTTCTTT. Its translation is CASSQGSHLNTEAFF.